Each of the 21 T cell receptor beta chains below was sequenced from the same sample in a study of blood T cell repertoires in COVID-19. The table came from immunoSEQ multiplex PCR; TCRdb's copy has only in-frame clones and leaves some out. The repertoire holds over 60,000 clones, with roughly nine tenths as singletons. The sequencing input was peripheral blood. These receptors originate from an elderly woman with active or convalescent COVID-19.

The chain employs TRBV4-1 and TRBJ1-5; 7 bases line up with TRBD1. Germline CDR1 MGHRA, CDR2 YSYEKL. Trimming removed 1 base from V and 4 bases from J; junction bases left unmatched: 4. This CDR3 is built from 15 residues. CDR3: CASSQADRVNQPQHF. CDR3 in DNA: TGCGCCAGCAGCCAAGCCGACAGGGTAAATCAGCCCCAGCATTTT.

The chain couples TRBV27 to TRBJ1-5; 7 bases match TRBD1. This CDR3 has 15 amino acids. J gave up 6 bases and V 2 bases, and 7 bases lay outside the gene matches. Germline V gene data show CDR1 as MNHEY and CDR2 as SMNVEV (reference sequence). In DNA, the CDR3 is TGTGCCAGCAGTTTAACAGGGGCAATAGGTCAGCCCCAGCATTTT. Its translation is CASSLTGAIGQPQHF.

The chain links TRBV5-1 to TRBJ1-5, with unresolved D. Germline V gene sequence: CDR1 SGHRS, CDR2 YFSETQ. There are 15 residues in the CDR3. V lost 0 bases and J lost 2, with 9 bases in between. The CDR3 nucleotides read TGCGCCAGCAGCTTGGAGCCCGGGGGCAATCAGCCCCAGCATTTT. Amino acid sequence: CASSLEPGGNQPQHF.

The rearrangement uses TRBV24-1 and TRBJ2-1; TRBD1 matches 9 bases. This CDR3 is built from 15 residues. V lost 5 bases to trimming and J lost 5 bases; unmatched junction nucleotides: 6. Germline V gene lookup returns CDR1 KGHDR and CDR2 SFDVKD. CDR3 amino acids: CATSGTGTGNNEQFF. In DNA, the CDR3 is TGTGCCACCAGTGGCACCGGGACAGGGAACAATGAGCAGTTCTTC.

J is TRBJ1-4 and V is TRBV6-5; 9 bases match TRBD1. Per the germline V gene, CDR1 is MNHEY and CDR2 is SVGAGI. The trim removed 7 bases at V and 8 bases at J, leaving 11 bases unmatched. The CDR3 runs to 15 residues. The CDR3 here is CASTAYRGREEKLFF. The CDR3 DNA is TGTGCCAGCACTGCTTACAGGGGGCGCGAAGAAAAACTGTTTTTT.

The chain joins TRBV2 to TRBJ2-1; 8 nucleotides agree with TRBD2. The CDR3 contains 13 residues. The V segment lost 7 bases and the J segment 9 bases; nucleotides outside the gene matches: 8. Per germline, CDR1 SNHLY and CDR2 FYNNEI. The CDR3 reads CASTSGRDAEQFF. CDR3 in DNA: TGTGCCAGCACCTCCGGGAGGGACGCTGAGCAGTTCTTC.

Notes on this clone: Mismatch with germline at one junction end may stem from a read error. The chain joins TRBV4-3 to TRBJ1-1, with 7 bases fitting TRBD1. The CDR3 has 14 amino acids. Germline lookup yields CDR1 LGHNA and CDR2 YSLEER. The CDR3 is CASSQDLGGDRAIF. The CDR3 DNA is TGCGCCAGCAGCCAAGATCTGGGGGGTGACAGGGCGATCTTT.

This chain connects TRBV24-1 to TRBJ2-2, with D perhaps matching TRBD2 (6 bases). CDR1 is KGHDR, CDR2 SFDVKD, per germline. The CDR3 loop spans 14 amino acids. V shed 3 bases and J shed 5 bases, with 9 bases lying between them. The CDR3 region is CATSDRLATGELFF. The DNA for the CDR3 is TGTGCCACCAGTGATCGCCTAGCGACCGGGGAGCTGTTTTTT.

V is TRBV29-1 and J is TRBJ2-7; perhaps TRBD1 as D (5 bases). Trimming took 4 bases from V and 2 from J, leaving 6 bases between them. The V gene's germline CDR1 is SQVTM and CDR2 ANQGSEA. This CDR3 has 11 residues. The CDR3 DNA follows: TGCAGCGTTGCAGGGACCTACGAGCAGTACTTC. Its translation: CSVAGTYEQYF.

The chain is built from TRBV24-1 and TRBJ1-2; 9 positions agree with TRBD1. The CDR3 length is 15 residues. J gave up 6 bases and V 4 bases, and 8 bases lay outside the gene matches. Germline assignment: CDR1 KGHDR and CDR2 SFDVKD. The CDR3: CATSDPGQGLDGYTF. In DNA, the CDR3 is TGTGCCACCAGTGACCCGGGACAGGGACTAGATGGCTACACCTTC.

A few counts support this clone. The chain joins TRBV5-1 to TRBJ1-4, with 8 bases aligning to TRBD1. The CDR3 covers 17 residues. CDR1 SGHRS and CDR2 YFSETQ come from the germline V gene. The V gene end was trimmed by 1 base and the J gene end by 8 bases; junction bases not matched to a gene: 13. CDR3 region: CASSLSLGLAGGEKLFF. CDR3 bases: TGCGCCAGCAGCTTGTCGTTGGGATTGGCAGGGGGCGAAAAACTGTTTTTT.

This CDR3 reads CASSRPRTAYNEQFF. In DNA form, the CDR3 reads TGTGCCAGCAGCCGGCCCCGGACAGCTTACAATGAGCAGTTCTTC. The chain employs TRBV6-5 and TRBJ2-1; D perhaps matches TRBD1 (6 bases). In germline, CDR1 is MNHEY, CDR2 SVGAGI. This CDR3 contains 15 residues. Trimming stripped 6 bases from V and 4 bases from J, with 16 bases between.

J is TRBJ1-1 and V is TRBV11-2, with D maybe TRBD1 (5 bases). V was trimmed by 5 bases and J by 8 bases, leaving 15 bases between them. This CDR3 comprises 13 residues. The germline V gene has CDR1 SGHAT and CDR2 FQNNGV. The CDR3 coding sequence is TGTGCCAGCAGCCCCGTGGGAGGGGACGAAGCTTTCTTT. It is translated as CASSPVGGDEAFF. The full variable domain, its missing parts supplied by reference TRBV11-2 and TRBJ1-1, is EAGVAQSPRYKIIEKRQSVAFWCNPISGHATLYWYQQILGQGPKLLIQFQNNGVVDDSQLPKDRFSAERLKGVDSTLKIQPAKLEDSAVYLCASSPVGGDEAFFGQGTRLTVV.

The chain joins TRBV7-8 to TRBJ2-2; 9 nucleotides match TRBD1. The CDR3 has 18 amino acids. J lost 0 bases, V lost 3 bases, and 8 bases had no gene match. CDR1 is SGHVS and CDR2 is FQNEAQ in the germline V gene. The CDR3 bases are TGTGCCAGCAGCTTTCCCAAGACAGGGGGACCGAACACCGGGGAGCTGTTTTTT. This encodes CASSFPKTGGPNTGELFF.

The chain couples TRBV9 to TRBJ2-2; TRBD2 agrees at 8 bases. This CDR3 comprises 17 residues. Germline lookup yields CDR1 SGDLS and CDR2 YYNGEE. V lost 0 bases, J lost 4 bases, and 8 bases stayed unmatched. CDR3 sequence: CASSVARLAGVTGELFF. The CDR3 DNA follows: TGTGCCAGCAGCGTAGCTAGGCTAGCGGGTGTCACCGGGGAGCTGTTTTTT.

The rearrangement joins TRBV15 to TRBJ2-5; 7 nucleotides line up with TRBD2. This CDR3 spans 17 amino acids. V lost 2 bases to trimming and J lost 2 bases; unmatched junction nucleotides: 11. The germline V gene has CDR1 LNHNV and CDR2 YYDKDF (reference sequence). CDR3 nucleotides: TGTGCCACCAGCAGACGCCAAACCGGGACTACACAAGAGACCCAGTACTTC. Residues: CATSRRQTGTTQETQYF.

As DNA, the CDR3 is TGTGCCAGCAGCTTACCCGGGACAGACTACGAGCAGTACTTC. Its protein product is CASSLPGTDYEQYF. The chain joins TRBV7-2 to TRBJ2-7; the match to TRBD1 covers 7 bases. The germline gives CDR1 SGHTA, CDR2 FQGNSA. The CDR3 runs to 14 residues. The J segment lost 3 bases and the V segment lost 2 bases, leaving 4 bases of the junction unmatched.

The rearrangement links TRBV7-2 to TRBJ2-1; D possibly corresponds to TRBD1 (7 bases). Germline V gene sequence: CDR1 SGHTA, CDR2 FQGNSA. Trimming removed 4 bases from V and 2 bases from J, with 12 bases in between. The CDR3 totals 15 residues. The CDR3 DNA is TGTGCCAGCAGCTCCAGGAGGGGGCCCTACAATGAGCAGTTCTTC. Translating it yields CASSSRRGPYNEQFF.

The genes are TRBV5-1 and TRBJ2-3; TRBD2 matches 9 bases. Per germline, CDR1 SGHRS and CDR2 YFSETQ. The CDR3 has 17 amino acids. The J segment lost 2 bases and the V segment lost 5 bases, leaving 12 bases of the junction unmatched. CDR3 sequence reads: CASSDLPAGGLTDTQYF. In nucleotides, the CDR3 is TGCGCCAGCAGTGACCTCCCAGCGGGGGGCCTCACAGATACGCAGTATTTT.

The chain links TRBV28 to TRBJ2-7; TRBD2 aligns across 11 bases. Germline V gene data show CDR1 as MDHEN and CDR2 as SYDVKM. V lost 6 bases to trimming and J lost 3 bases; unmatched junction nucleotides: 7. The CDR3 has 15 residues. CDR3 in amino acids: CASSPTSGGLYEQYF. The CDR3 nucleotides read TGTGCCAGCAGCCCAACTAGCGGGGGTCTCTACGAGCAGTACTTC. Complete variable domain (other parts from reference TRBV28 and TRBJ2-7): DVKVTQSSRYLVKRTGEKVFLECVQDMDHENMFWYRQDPGLGLRLIYFSYDVKMKEKGDIPEGYSVSREKKERFSLILESASTNQTSMYLCASSPTSGGLYEQYFGPGTRLTVT.

The sample holds a few counts of this clone. The chain links TRBV30 to TRBJ2-7, with 8 bases identical to TRBD1. CDR1 is GTSNPN and CDR2 is SVGIG in the germline V gene (reference sequence). V shed 3 bases and J 6 bases; nucleotides not matched to a gene: 7. The CDR3 has 13 residues. CDR3 sequence: CAWSLDRVGEQYF. The CDR3 coding sequence is TGTGCCTGGAGCCTGGACAGGGTCGGCGAGCAGTACTTC.